The source of this T cell receptor beta chain is a study of blood T cells in healthy people across ages. As regards this clonotype: Antigen unknown.

Per sample, extraction of total RNA gave at least 6 micrograms in every case. Between the trimmed V and J ends, which lost 0 bases and 4 bases, there was a span of 9 bases. This CDR3 is 14 amino acids long. Germline V lookup: CDR1 LGHDT, CDR2 YNNKEL (reference sequence). Study-wide findings and caveats: Per-million-T-cell TCR beta diversity fell roughly linearly with age.

Using a J-beta primer mix together with a sample-barcoded 5' primer, a second PCR was run for about 6 to 12 cycles. The template-switch adaptor, which had 12 random nucleotides, put a tag on each cDNA molecule. TCRdb itself ran the 5' RACE reads through MiXCR, one entry per CDR3 protein. The sample carries 850,000 to 1,300,000 distinct CDR3 sequences, over 35% recorded once. This TCR was recovered from a woman aged 60-75 years in good health. Sequenced input: blood. The rearrangement uses TRBV3-1 and TRBJ1-2; maybe TRBD1 (5 bases). The CDR3 sequence: CASSQDVGGYGYTF. CDR3 DNA: TGTGCCAGCAGCCAAGATGTGGGGGGCTATGGCTACACCTTC. The whole variable domain, remainder taken from reference TRBV3-1 and TRBJ1-2, is DTAVSQTPKYLVTQMGNDKSIKCEQNLGHDTMYWYKQDSKKFLKIMFSYNNKELIINETVPNRFSPKSPDKAHLNLHINSLELGDSAVYFCASSQDVGGYGYTFGSGTRLTVV.